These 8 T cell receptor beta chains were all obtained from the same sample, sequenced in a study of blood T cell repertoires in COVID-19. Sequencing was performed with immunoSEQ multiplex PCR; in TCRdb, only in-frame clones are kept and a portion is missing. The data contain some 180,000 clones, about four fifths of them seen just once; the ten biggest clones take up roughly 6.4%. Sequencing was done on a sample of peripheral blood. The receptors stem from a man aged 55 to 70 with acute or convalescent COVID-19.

The CDR3: CASARDSMNPNEKLFF. DNA of the CDR3: TGTGCCAGCGCTCGGGACAGTATGAACCCTAATGAAAAACTGTTTTTT. V gene TRBV2 combines with J gene TRBJ1-4, with 7 bases fitting TRBD1. The CDR3 is 16 residues long. Germline loops: CDR1 SNHLY, CDR2 FYNNEI. The junction had 12 bases not matched to a gene; V was cut back by 8 bases and J by 3 bases.

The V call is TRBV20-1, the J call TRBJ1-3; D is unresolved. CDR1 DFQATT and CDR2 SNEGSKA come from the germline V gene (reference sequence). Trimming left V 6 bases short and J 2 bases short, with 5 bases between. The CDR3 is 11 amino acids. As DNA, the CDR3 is TGCAGTGCCGGGGCTGGAAACACCATATATTTT. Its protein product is CSAGAGNTIYF.

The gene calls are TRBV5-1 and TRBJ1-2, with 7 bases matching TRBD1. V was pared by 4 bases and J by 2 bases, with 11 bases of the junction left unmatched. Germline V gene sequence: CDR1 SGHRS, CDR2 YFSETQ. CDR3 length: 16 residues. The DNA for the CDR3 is TGCGCCAGCAGCCCGACGACAGGGATCGTGAACTATGGCTACACCTTC. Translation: CASSPTTGIVNYGYTF. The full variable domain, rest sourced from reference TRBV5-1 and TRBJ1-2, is KAGVTQTPRYLIKTRGQQVTLSCSPISGHRSVSWYQQTPGQGLQFLFEYFSETQRNKGNFPGRFSGRQFSNSRSEMNVSTLELGDSALYLCASSPTTGIVNYGYTFGSGTRLTVV.

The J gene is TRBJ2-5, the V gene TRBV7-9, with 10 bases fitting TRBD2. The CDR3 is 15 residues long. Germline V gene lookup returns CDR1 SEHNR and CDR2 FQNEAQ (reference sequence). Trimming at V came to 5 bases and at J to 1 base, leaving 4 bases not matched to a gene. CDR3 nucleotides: TGTGCCAGCAGCCCTTGGACTAGCGGCCAAGAGACCCAGTACTTC. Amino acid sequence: CASSPWTSGQETQYF.

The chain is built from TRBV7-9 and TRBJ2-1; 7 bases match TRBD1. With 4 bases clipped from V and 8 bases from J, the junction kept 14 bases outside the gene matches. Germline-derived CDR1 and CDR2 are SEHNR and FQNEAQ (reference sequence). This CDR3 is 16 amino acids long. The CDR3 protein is CASSSTGVRQSDEQFF. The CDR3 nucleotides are TGTGCCAGCAGCTCCACAGGGGTACGGCAATCGGATGAGCAGTTCTTC.

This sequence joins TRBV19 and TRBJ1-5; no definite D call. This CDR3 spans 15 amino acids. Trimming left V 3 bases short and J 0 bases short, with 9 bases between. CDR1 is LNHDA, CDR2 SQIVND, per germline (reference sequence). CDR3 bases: TGTGCCAGTAGTATCGGATCGGGTAGCAATCAGCCCCAGCATTTT. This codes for CASSIGSGSNQPQHF.

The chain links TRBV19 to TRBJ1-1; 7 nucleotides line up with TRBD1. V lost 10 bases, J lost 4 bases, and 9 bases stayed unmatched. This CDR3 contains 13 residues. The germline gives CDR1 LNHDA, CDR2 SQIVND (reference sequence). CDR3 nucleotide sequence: TGTGCCATCCGACAGGGAGGAGGCACTGAAGCTTTCTTT. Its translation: CAIRQGGGTEAFF.

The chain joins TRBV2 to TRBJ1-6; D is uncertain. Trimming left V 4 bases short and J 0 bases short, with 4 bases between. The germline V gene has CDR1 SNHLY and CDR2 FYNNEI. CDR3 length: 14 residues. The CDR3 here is CASSAGSYNSPLHF. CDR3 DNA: TGTGCCAGCAGTGCCGGCTCCTATAATTCACCCCTCCACTTT.